This record covers a single TCR beta chain. The antigen remains undetermined. Assay used: immunoSEQ multiplex PCR; TCRdb lists only in-frame clones, some missing. The sample consists of roughly 140,000 clones, around 88% of them appearing once. This entry is derived from a study of T cell responses to AZD1222 COVID-19 vaccine. General study results and limits: Among the donors, most were white British and more were female, and clonal diversity was possibly underestimated.

With 8 bases removed from V and 4 bases from J, the gap between germline ends came to 12 bases. The V gene's germline CDR1 is SGHAT and CDR2 FQNNGV. CDR3 length: 14 amino acids. This receptor was taken from an adult in good health. The chain combines TRBV11-2 with TRBJ1-6; D is undetermined. Sequenced here: peripheral blood, sampled on day 0 of MenACWY control vaccination. The CDR3 protein is CASAKDPYNSPLHF. CDR3 nucleotide sequence: TGTGCCAGCGCCAAAGATCCTTATAATTCACCCCTCCACTTT.